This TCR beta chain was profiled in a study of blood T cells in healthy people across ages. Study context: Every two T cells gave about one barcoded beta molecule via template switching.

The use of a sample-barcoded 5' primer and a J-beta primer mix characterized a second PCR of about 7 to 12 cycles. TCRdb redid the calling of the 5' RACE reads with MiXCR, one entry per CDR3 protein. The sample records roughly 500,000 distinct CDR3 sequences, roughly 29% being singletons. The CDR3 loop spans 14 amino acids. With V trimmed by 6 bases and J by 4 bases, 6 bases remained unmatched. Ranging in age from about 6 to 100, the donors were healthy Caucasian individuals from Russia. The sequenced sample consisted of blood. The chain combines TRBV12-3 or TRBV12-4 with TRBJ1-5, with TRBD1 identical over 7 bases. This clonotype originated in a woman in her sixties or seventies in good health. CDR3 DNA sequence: TGTGCCAGCAGCCAGACAGGGTGGAATCAGCCCCAGCATTTT. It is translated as CASSQTGWNQPQHF.